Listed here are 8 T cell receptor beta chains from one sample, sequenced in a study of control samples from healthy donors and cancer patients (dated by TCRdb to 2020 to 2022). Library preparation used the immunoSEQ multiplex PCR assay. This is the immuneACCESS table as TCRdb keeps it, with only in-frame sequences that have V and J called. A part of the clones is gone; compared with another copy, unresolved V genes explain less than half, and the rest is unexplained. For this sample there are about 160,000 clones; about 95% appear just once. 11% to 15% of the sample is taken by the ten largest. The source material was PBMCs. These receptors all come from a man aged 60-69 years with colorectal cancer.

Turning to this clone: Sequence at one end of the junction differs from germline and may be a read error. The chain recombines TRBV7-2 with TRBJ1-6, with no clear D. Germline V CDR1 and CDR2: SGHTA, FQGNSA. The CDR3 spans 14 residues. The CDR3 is CASGRSLRNSPPHF. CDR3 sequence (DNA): TGTGCCAGCGGTCGGTCTTTGAGAAATTCACCCCCCCACTTT.

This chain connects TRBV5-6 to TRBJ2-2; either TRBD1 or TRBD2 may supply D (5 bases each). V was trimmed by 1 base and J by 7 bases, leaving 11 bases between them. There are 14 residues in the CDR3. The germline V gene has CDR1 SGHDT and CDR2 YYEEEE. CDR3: CASSLRMGVGELFF. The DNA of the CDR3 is TGTGCCAGCAGCTTGCGTATGGGGGTCGGGGAGCTGTTTTTT.

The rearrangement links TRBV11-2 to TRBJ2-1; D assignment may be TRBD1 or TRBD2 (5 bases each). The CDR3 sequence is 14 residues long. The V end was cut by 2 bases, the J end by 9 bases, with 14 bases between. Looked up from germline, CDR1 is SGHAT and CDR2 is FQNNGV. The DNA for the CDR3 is TGTGCCAGCAGCTTATCGGGGACCTTGGGTGAGCAGTTCTTC. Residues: CASSLSGTLGEQFF.

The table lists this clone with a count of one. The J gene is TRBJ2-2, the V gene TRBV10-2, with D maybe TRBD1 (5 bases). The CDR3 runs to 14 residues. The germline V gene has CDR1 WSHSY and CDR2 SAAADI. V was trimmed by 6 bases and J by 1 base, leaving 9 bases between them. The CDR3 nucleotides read TGCGCCAGCAGGGACGGACAGAACACCGGGGAGCTGTTTTTT. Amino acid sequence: CASRDGQNTGELFF.

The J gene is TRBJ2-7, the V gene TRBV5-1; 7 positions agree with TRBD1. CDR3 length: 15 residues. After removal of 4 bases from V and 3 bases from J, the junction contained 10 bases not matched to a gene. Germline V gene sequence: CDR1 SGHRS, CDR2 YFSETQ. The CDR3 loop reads CASSPDREWLYEQYF. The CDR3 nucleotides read TGCGCCAGCAGCCCTGACAGGGAGTGGCTCTACGAGCAGTACTTC.

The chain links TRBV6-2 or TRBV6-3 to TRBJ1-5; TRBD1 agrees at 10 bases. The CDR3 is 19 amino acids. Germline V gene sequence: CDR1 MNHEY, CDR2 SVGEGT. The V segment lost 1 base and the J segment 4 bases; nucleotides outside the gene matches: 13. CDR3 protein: CASSYLFEKGQGKNQPQHF. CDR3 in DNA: TGTGCCAGCAGTTACTTGTTCGAGAAGGGACAGGGGAAGAATCAGCCCCAGCATTTT.

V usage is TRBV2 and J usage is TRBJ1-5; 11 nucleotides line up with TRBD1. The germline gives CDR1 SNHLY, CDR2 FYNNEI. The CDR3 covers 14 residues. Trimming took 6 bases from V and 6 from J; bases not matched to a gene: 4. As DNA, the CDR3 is TGTGCCAGCAGGGGGACAGGGGGTCGTCAGCCCCAGCATTTT. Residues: CASRGTGGRQPQHF.

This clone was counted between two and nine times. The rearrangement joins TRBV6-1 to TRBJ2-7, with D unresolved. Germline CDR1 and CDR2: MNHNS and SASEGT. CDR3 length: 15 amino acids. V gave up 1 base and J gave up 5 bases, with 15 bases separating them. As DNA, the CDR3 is TGTGCCAGCAGTGAAGGAGGTGGGCCTTTGAACGAGCAGTACTTC. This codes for CASSEGGGPLNEQYF.